The rows below give T cell receptor beta chains drawn from one sample of a study of blood T cells in healthy people across ages. TCRdb re-analysed the 5' RACE reads in MiXCR, keeping a single row per CDR3 protein. Among around 870,000 distinct CDR3 sequences, 29% were seen once, and the ten largest hold 15% to 20%. Sample: blood. These receptors were collected from a woman at least 80 years old in good health. The CDR3 runs from the conserved cysteine through the conserved F or W. The D gene is left open where the match is weak. A clone size is listed for some rows: how often the clone was seen (once, few, many), or a class if it is expanded.

clone_size d_call j_call v_call cdr3_nt cdr3_aa
many . TRBJ2-1 TRBV9 TGTGCCAGCAGCGTAAGGGTACAGTTATACAATGAGCAGTTCTTC CASSVRVQLYNEQFF
many TRBD1 TRBJ2-3 TRBV5-1 TGCGCCAGCAGCGAGGGACAGGGGGGCACAGATACGCAGTATTTT CASSEGQGGTDTQYF
few . TRBJ1-6 TRBV18 TGTGCCAGCTCACTATCGACAGATTATTATAATTCACCCCTCCACTTT CASSLSTDYYNSPLHF
. . TRBJ2-5 TRBV8-2 TGTGAGGACAGTCAACAAGAGACCCAGTACTTC CEDSQQETQYF
many . TRBJ2-5 TRBV5-1 TGCGCCAGCAGGGGGGACACCCAAGAGACCCAGTACTTC CASRGDTQETQYF
. TRBD1 TRBJ1-1 TRBV3-1 TGTGTCAGCAGGCAGACAGGGGGAAGCACTGAAGCTTTCTTT CVSRQTGGSTEAFF
many . TRBJ1-4 TRBV18 TGTGCCAGCTCACCACAGGGGAATGAAAAACTGTTTTTT CASSPQGNEKLFF
many TRBD2 TRBJ2-7 TRBV10-3 TGTGCCATCAGTGGGACTAGCGGGGGAAGCTACGAGCAGTACTTC CAISGTSGGSYEQYF
. . TRBJ2-3 TRBV6-2/TRBV6-3 TGTGCCAGCAGTTACACCTGGACTTCAGATACGCAGTATTTT CASSYTWTSDTQYF
. . TRBJ1-1 TRBV21-1 TGTGCCAGCAGCACCTCCTGGCGGGTTTCGAACACTGAAGCTTTCTTT CASSTSWRVSNTEAFF
many TRBD1 TRBJ2-1 TRBV9 TGTGCCAGCAGCGTGCGGGACAGGTTGGGCAGAGACAATGAGCAGTTCTTC CASSVRDRLGRDNEQFF
once TRBD2 TRBJ2-3 TRBV20-1 TGCAGTGCTAGCGGGGGGAACACAGATACGCAGTATTTT CSASGGNTDTQYF
many . TRBJ2-1 TRBV29-1 TGCAGCGCCCTTACAGGGAACGGCTACAATGAGCAGTTCTTC CSALTGNGYNEQFF
. . TRBJ1-5 TRBV6-6 TGTGCCAACAGTTACGGCAGTAGCAATCAGCCCCAGCATTTT CANSYGSSNQPQHF
many . TRBJ2-5 TRBV2 TGTGCCAGCTCCCGAGGCGGGCAGCAAGAGACCCAGTACTTC CASSRGGQQETQYF
many TRBD2 TRBJ2-1 TRBV7-9 TGTGCCAGCCGCGCCCCTACCGGGACTAGCGGAGTGCACAATGAGCAGTTCTTC CASRAPTGTSGVHNEQFF
. . TRBJ1-1 TRBV2 TGTGCCAGCAGTGATCTGGGGAACACTGAAGCTTTCTTT CASSDLGNTEAFF
many . TRBJ1-1 TRBV4-3 TGCGCCAGCAGCCCCACCAGTGCCAGGGCCACTGAAGCTTTCTTT CASSPTSARATEAFF
many . TRBJ2-7 TRBV20-1 TGCAGTGCCATCGACGGCTACGAGCAGTACTTC CSAIDGYEQYF
. . TRBJ2-2 TRBV5-6 TGTGCCAGCAGCACGACCAGGAACACCGGGGAGCTGTTTTTT CASSTTRNTGELFF
. . TRBJ2-5 TRBV4-1 TGCGCCAGCAGCCAAGAAGGCCCGCCAGCGACAACTTTGGGGACCCAGTACTTC CASSQEGPPATTLGTQYF
many . TRBJ2-5 TRBV21-1 TGTGCCAGCAGCAAATTCCATGTCCGTAGGGGACCCCGCGGGGTTGAGACCCAGTACTTC CASSKFHVRRGPRGVETQYF
few . TRBJ2-7 TRBV2 TGTGCCAGCAGTGAAGATCCAGGTACCTACGAGCAGTACTTC CASSEDPGTYEQYF
. TRBD1 TRBJ2-2 TRBV12-3/TRBV12-4 TGTGCCAGCACCGAGGGCGGGACAGGTCACGGCGGGGAGCTGTTTTTT CASTEGGTGHGGELFF
many TRBD2 TRBJ2-1 TRBV20-1 TGCAGTGCTAGGGATAGCGGGGGGGTCTACAATGAGCAGTTCTTC CSARDSGGVYNEQFF
many . TRBJ2-7 TRBV12-3/TRBV12-4 TGTGCCAGCAGTTCGTCGACGCCCTACGAGCAGTACTTC CASSSSTPYEQYF
many TRBD2 TRBJ2-3 TRBV15 TGTGCCACTTCGATCCTAGCGGGGGACACAGATACGCAGTATTTT CATSILAGDTDTQYF
many TRBD1 TRBJ2-5 TRBV9 TGTGCCAGCAGCGTAGGACAGGGAGACAGAGAGACCCAGTACTTC CASSVGQGDRETQYF
. . TRBJ1-3 TRBV7-2 TGTGCCAGCAGCTTAGGTACGACAGTTGGAAACACCATATATTTT CASSLGTTVGNTIYF
. . TRBJ2-3 TRBV9 TGTGCCAGCAGCCGCGGACGGGGCACCCGTACAGATACGCAGTATTTT CASSRGRGTRTDTQYF
. . TRBJ1-1 TRBV7-2 TGTGCCAGCAGCAAGCAGAGGGTGATGAACACTGAAGCTTTCTTT CASSKQRVMNTEAFF
many . TRBJ2-7 TRBV7-9 TGTGCCAGCACCCCTTATTACGGCGAGCAGTACTTC CASTPYYGEQYF
many TRBD1 TRBJ2-1 TRBV4-1 TGCGCCAGCAGCCAAACCAAGGCAGGGGGAAATGAGCAGTTCTTC CASSQTKAGGNEQFF
. . TRBJ1-2 TRBV29-1 TGCAGCGTTGAGAAACAGGGATGGGGCGGCTACACCTTC CSVEKQGWGGYTF
many TRBD1 TRBJ2-3 TRBV20-1 TGCAGTGCTAGATCCGAGCGGGGGGACAGGGGGACGCAGTATTTT CSARSERGDRGTQYF
. . TRBJ2-3 TRBV19 TGTGCCAGTAGTATAATTCAGGGAACAGATACGCAGTATTTT CASSIIQGTDTQYF
many . TRBJ2-7 TRBV6-6 TGTGCCAGCAGTTACGGCGACCAGGGCTACGAGCAGTACTTC CASSYGDQGYEQYF
. TRBD2 TRBJ2-1 TRBV7-2 TGTGCCAGCAGCACCCGGACTAGCGTTTACAATGAGCAGTTCTTC CASSTRTSVYNEQFF
. . TRBJ1-1 TRBV7-2 TGTGCCAGCAGCTTAGAACCGAGGACTGAAGCTTTCTTT CASSLEPRTEAFF
. TRBD2 TRBJ2-7 TRBV20-1 TGCAGTGCTCCGGCTCCGGGACTAGCGTGGTACGAGCAGTACTTC CSAPAPGLAWYEQYF
few . TRBJ1-6 TRBV20-1 TGCAGTGCTAGAGATAGCGGGCAGACCGATAATTCACCCCTCCACTTT CSARDSGQTDNSPLHF
. . TRBJ1-2 TRBV9 TGTGCCAGCAGCGTAGCAACAGGTATTCACTATGGCTACACCTTC CASSVATGIHYGYTF
few . TRBJ2-2 TRBV7-2 TGTGCCAGCAGCTTATGGGTGACCGGGGAGCTGTTTTTT CASSLWVTGELFF
. . TRBJ2-7 TRBV5-5 TGTGCCAGCAGCCGCCTCGGGAGCACCTACGAGCAGTACTTC CASSRLGSTYEQYF
. TRBD1 TRBJ1-4 TRBV28 TGTGCCAGCAGTTTGGGGGACAGGGCAGGTCATGAAAAACTGTTTTTT CASSLGDRAGHEKLFF
many TRBD1 TRBJ2-4 TRBV24-1 TGTGCCACCAGTGATCCGACAGGGGGAAACATTCAGTACTTC CATSDPTGGNIQYF
few . TRBJ1-1 TRBV27 TGTGCCAGCAGTTTACCGGGATCCACTGAAGCTTTCTTT CASSLPGSTEAFF
many . TRBJ2-7 TRBV7-9 TGTGCCAGCAGCTTAGACGGGACCTACGAGCAGTACTTC CASSLDGTYEQYF
many . TRBJ2-5 TRBV4-2 TGTGCCAGCAGCCAAGATTTGATAGGCTTTGGGTTGACCCAGTACTTC CASSQDLIGFGLTQYF
. . TRBJ2-1 TRBV5-1 TGCGCCAGCGGCACGGTAGGGGAGCAGTTCTTC CASGTVGEQFF
few TRBD1 TRBJ2-3 TRBV2 TGTGCCAGCAGTGCAGACAGGGGGTCCAGAGATACGCAGTATTTT CASSADRGSRDTQYF
many . TRBJ2-5 TRBV28 TGTGCCAGCAGTTTGCCCCTGACTCAGGGGGGAGAGACCCAGTACTTC CASSLPLTQGGETQYF
. . TRBJ2-7 TRBV6-6 TGTGCCAGCAGTTCTTCAACTCCCCTCTACGAGCAGTACTTC CASSSSTPLYEQYF
few . TRBJ2-2 TRBV6-5 TGTGCCAGCAGTTACTTGACAGGCACCACCGGGGAGCTGTTTTTT CASSYLTGTTGELFF
many . TRBJ2-4 TRBV15 TGTGCCACCAGCGAGGGAGTCAAAAACATTCAGTACTTC CATSEGVKNIQYF
. . TRBJ2-5 TRBV7-7 TGTGCTAGCAGCTTAGCAAGGACACTGGGGGAGACCCAGTACTTC CASSLARTLGETQYF
many TRBD1 TRBJ2-1 TRBV6-2/TRBV6-3 TGTGCCAGCAGTTCCCGGACAGGGGATGAGCAGTTCTTC CASSSRTGDEQFF